Sequencing of this TCR beta chain was carried out in a study of blood T cell repertoires in COVID-19. The assay was immunoSEQ multiplex PCR, and TCRdb's table has in-frame clones only and misses some. The repertoire holds about 300,000 clones, with around 87% as singletons. The germline gives CDR1 LGHDT, CDR2 YNNKEL (reference sequence). V lost 3 bases, J lost 0 bases, and 6 bases lay in between. The CDR3 is made up of 14 amino acids. The clonotype was recovered from a woman younger than 35 with acute COVID-19. This rearrangement joins TRBV3-1 (or the pseudogene TRBV3-2) to TRBJ1-5, with D uncertain. The sequenced material came from PBMCs or T cells enriched from blood (not recorded which). DNA for the CDR3: TGTGCCAGCAGCCAGTCAGGTAGCAATCAGCCCCAGCATTTT. Translation: CASSQSGSNQPQHF.